The rows below give T cell receptor beta chains drawn from one sample of a study of neurological immune-mediated disorders. TCRdb itself ran the 5' RACE reads through MiXCR, one entry per CDR3 protein. The sample consists of tens of thousands of distinct CDR3 sequences, 2% to 3% of them appearing once. The material sequenced was PBMCs. The receptors derive from a woman in her twenties or thirties with multiple sclerosis. The conserved cysteine and the conserved F or W are not part of the CDR3 here. Fields, in order: CDR3 length, V gene, D gene, CDR3 protein. A D gene is named only where the DNA matches it firmly.

10,TRBV10-3,.,AISALPDEQF
9,TRBV5-1,.,ASSLGYLQY
9,TRBV20-1,.,SARYSYEQY
13,TRBV7-8,.,ASSLMAASSYEQY
12,TRBV24-1,TRBD1,ATSDTGVEETQY
11,TRBV7-2,.,ASSLVGPATLH
15,TRBV4-1,TRBD2,ASSRAGLVLAQETQY
14,TRBV6-2/TRBV6-3,.,ASSSLAADMNTEAF
13,TRBV5-1,TRBD2,ASSLGAGETSEQY
13,TRBV18,TRBD1,ASGTRGTTNEKLF
13,TRBV5-5,.,ASIPTVRVYYGYT
12,TRBV24-1,TRBD1,ATSRDRGYGELF
11,TRBV5-1,TRBD1,ASTWTGHNEQF
15,TRBV11-3,.,ASSKDSRTATNEKLF
12,TRBV28,TRBD2,ASSSTSGRAEQY
12,TRBV12-3/TRBV12-4,TRBD1,ASSLSGGIQPQH
10,TRBV29-1,TRBD1,SAFGTEETQY
16,TRBV29-1,TRBD1,SVEVYRGTPQNTGELF
13,TRBV5-5,TRBD2,ASSISGSSYNEQF
10,TRBV10-2,.,ASKFGNTEAF
11,TRBV30,TRBD1,AWSLQGAGELF
13,TRBV5-5,.,ASSLGSIGGTEAF
13,TRBV20-1,TRBD2,SARDTSGKTGELF
11,TRBV5-6,.,ASSLGGADTQY
12,TRBV24-1,.,ATSAQGPYNEQF
13,TRBV27,TRBD1,ASSPMARDRVKQF
10,TRBV5-1,.,ASSRTSGELF
14,TRBV7-9,TRBD1,ASSPQGASSGNTIY
9,TRBV12-3/TRBV12-4,TRBD1,ASSFEGAQH
12,TRBV7-2,.,ASSLGLFTGELF
12,TRBV5-1,TRBD1,ASIGQGMAGELF
9,TRBV4-2,.,ASSQGTEAF
13,TRBV28,.,ASSSGTWSNQPQH
13,TRBV7-6,TRBD2,ASSFRAGDYNEQF
11,TRBV29-1,.,SVEPLTGTEAF
11,TRBV7-9,.,ASSLAEVGTQY
12,TRBV5-5,.,ASSLLASNTEAF
14,TRBV20-1,TRBD2,SARWSAGLAVFEQF
12,TRBV5-1,TRBD1,ASSTGTENTEAF